Listed here are 25 T cell receptor beta chains from one sample, sequenced in a study of control samples from healthy donors and cancer patients. TCRdb's table, derived via immunoSEQ multiplex PCR, lists solely in-frame clones and lacks some. The repertoire holds some 120,000 clones, with nearly 95% as singletons. The sample taken for sequencing was blood. The origin of the receptors is a man aged 25-45 years in good health.

The chain combines TRBV10-3 with TRBJ1-1; no firm D call. The CDR3 totals 15 residues. Germline V CDR1 and CDR2: ENHRY, SYGVKD. V lost 2 bases to trimming and J lost 3 bases, with 13 bases between them. The CDR3 DNA follows: TGTGCCATCAGTGAGGCAGGCGTAGTGGACACTGAAGCTTTCTTT. Translation gives CAISEAGVVDTEAFF.

The J gene is TRBJ1-1, the V gene TRBV5-4; TRBD1 aligns across 8 bases. Germline CDR1 SGHNT, CDR2 YYREEE (reference sequence). V shed 2 bases and J 8 bases; nucleotides not matched to a gene: 11. This CDR3 has 15 amino acids. DNA for the CDR3: TGTGCCAGCAGCTTTCCAGGGGGCGTTGAACTAGAAGCTTTCTTT. Translating gives CASSFPGGVELEAFF.

The chain has TRBV7-2 and TRBJ2-5; D gene uncertain. The CDR3 is 16 residues long. Germline V gene sequence: CDR1 SGHTA, CDR2 FQGNSA. V was clipped by 5 bases and J by 2 bases, with 18 bases between them. CDR3 nucleotide sequence: TGTGCCAGCAGCGATCGATTTAGGGCCTCACAAGAGACCCAGTACTTC. Translated: CASSDRFRASQETQYF.

The rearrangement links TRBV6-6 to TRBJ1-4, with a weak D call TRBD1 (5 bases). This CDR3 spans 14 amino acids. Trimming took off 6 bases at V and 0 bases at J, with 8 bases between the two ends. Germline V gives CDR1 MNHNY, CDR2 SVGAGI (reference sequence). CDR3 protein: CASRDTTTNEKLFF. As DNA, the CDR3 is TGTGCCAGCAGGGACACGACAACTAATGAAAAACTGTTTTTT.

This clone appeared once. V gene TRBV2 combines with J gene TRBJ1-1, with D hard to call. Deletions cut 5 bases from V and 4 bases from J, with 11 bases between. The CDR3 runs to 13 residues. The germline V gene encodes CDR1 SNHLY and CDR2 FYNNEI. The CDR3 loop reads CASSLRPPTEAFF. The CDR3 bases are TGTGCCAGCAGTTTGAGGCCTCCCACTGAAGCTTTCTTT.

This clone came up a few times. The chain employs TRBV6-4 and TRBJ1-1, with a weak D call TRBD1 (5 bases). The CDR3 runs 12 residues. The germline V gene encodes CDR1 MRHNA and CDR2 SNTAGT. The CDR3 is CDYSLGGTEAFF. The CDR3, as DNA: TGTGATTATTCTCTTGGGGGCACTGAAGCTTTCTTT.

The V and J genes are TRBV9 and TRBJ2-3; 12 bases agree with TRBD1. V was clipped by 4 bases and J by 3 bases; unmatched bases: 12. There are 18 residues in the CDR3. Germline V gene data show CDR1 as SGDLS and CDR2 as YYNGEE. CDR3 nucleotides: TGTGCCAGCAGCCCTCGGGGGACAGGGGGCGAGAAAACAGATACGCAGTATTTT. The encoded protein is CASSPRGTGGEKTDTQYF.

The gene calls are TRBV6-1 and TRBJ2-7; tentatively, D is TRBD1 (6 bases). Trimming removed 0 bases at V and 3 bases at J, with 9 bases between. The CDR3 has 14 amino acids. Per the germline V gene, CDR1 is MNHNS and CDR2 is SASEGT. The CDR3 here is CASSEAQGYYEQYF. DNA of the CDR3: TGTGCCAGCAGTGAAGCTCAGGGGTACTACGAGCAGTACTTC.

This chain links TRBV19 with TRBJ1-2, with 7 bases matching TRBD1. This CDR3 region has 15 residues. Germline CDR1 reads LNHDA; CDR2 reads SQIVND (reference sequence). J gave up 4 bases and V 3 bases, and 8 bases lay outside the gene matches. The CDR3 bases are TGTGCCAGTAGTATTCAGGACAGGAGATCCTATGGCTACACCTTC. This translates into CASSIQDRRSYGYTF.

The chain is built from TRBV2 and TRBJ1-4; 9 bases align to TRBD1. The CDR3 consists of 14 residues. Trimming cost V 5 bases and J 5 bases; bases outside gene matches: 3. CDR1 is SNHLY and CDR2 is FYNNEI in the germline V gene. The CDR3 protein is CASSSGTGNEKLFF. The CDR3 DNA is TGTGCCAGCAGTTCCGGGACAGGGAATGAAAAACTGTTTTTT. The variable domain in full, completed from reference TRBV2 and TRBJ1-4, reads EPEVTQTPSHQVTQMGQEVILRCVPISNHLYFYWYRQILGQKVEFLVSFYNNEISEKSEIFDDQFSVERPDGSNFTLKIRSTKLEDSAMYFCASSSGTGNEKLFFGSGTQLSVL.

This sequence joins TRBV7-8 and TRBJ2-2; 9 nucleotides align to TRBD2. J lost 5 bases, V lost 0 bases, and 1 base had no gene match. There are 15 residues in the CDR3. Germline V CDR1 and CDR2: SGHVS, FQNEAQ. Here the CDR3 reads CASSLAAGGTGELFF. The DNA for the CDR3 is TGTGCCAGCAGCTTAGCGGCGGGGGGGACCGGGGAGCTGTTTTTT.

The chain joins TRBV5-1 to TRBJ2-1; perhaps TRBD2 as D (6 bases). CDR1 is SGHRS, CDR2 YFSETQ, per germline. The CDR3 loop spans 14 amino acids. Trimming removed 4 bases from V and 6 bases from J, with 14 bases in between. The CDR3 spells CASSPGDGSNEQFF. Written as DNA, the CDR3 is TGCGCCAGCAGCCCTGGGGACGGGAGCAATGAGCAGTTCTTC. Using reference TRBV5-1 and TRBJ2-1 for the parts outside the CDR3, the full variable domain is KAGVTQTPRYLIKTRGQQVTLSCSPISGHRSVSWYQQTPGQGLQFLFEYFSETQRNKGNFPGRFSGRQFSNSRSEMNVSTLELGDSALYLCASSPGDGSNEQFFGPGTRLTVL.

The rearrangement joins TRBV29-1 to TRBJ1-2; a weak D match, TRBD1 (5 bases). The CDR3 extends over 12 amino acids. Germline V gene lookup returns CDR1 SQVTM and CDR2 ANQGSEA. Trimming left V 3 bases short and J 4 bases short, with 9 bases between. The CDR3 coding sequence is TGCAGCGTTGAGAGTAGGGGCTATGGCTACACCTTC. It specifies CSVESRGYGYTF.

A word on this clone: One junction end does not reproduce the germline sequence, and a read error may be involved. The rearrangement links TRBV5-1 to TRBJ2-5; D assignment may be TRBD1 or TRBD2 (5 bases each). The germline gives CDR1 SGHRS, CDR2 YFSETQ. CDR3 length: 15 residues. The CDR3 sequence: CASILDLGHQETQYF. CDR3 bases: TGCGCCAGCATCTTGGATCTGGGACACCAAGAGACCCAGTACTTC.

This clone has just one count. The chain combines TRBV6-6 with TRBJ2-5; TRBD1 might be the D (5 bases). The CDR3 has 14 amino acids. The V gene lost 2 bases and the J gene lost 3 bases, with 10 bases spanning the gap. Germline assignment: CDR1 MNHNY and CDR2 SVGAGI (reference sequence). Here the CDR3 reads CASSYGGAEETQYF. The CDR3 DNA follows: TGTGCCAGCAGTTACGGTGGGGCGGAAGAGACCCAGTACTTC.

The V and J genes are TRBV9 and TRBJ2-3, with D maybe TRBD2 (5 bases). This CDR3 is 16 amino acids long. Germline assignment: CDR1 SGDLS and CDR2 YYNGEE. Trimming left V 4 bases short and J 6 bases short, with 21 bases between. CDR3 sequence (DNA): TGTGCCAGCAGCCCCCGGTCGGGGTCAGACGCGGATACGCAGTATTTT. This encodes CASSPRSGSDADTQYF.

The chain recombines TRBV21-1 with TRBJ1-6; the table's D call, TRBD1, was not checked against the DNA. TRBV21-1 is annotated as a pseudogene. The CDR3 is made up of 15 amino acids. The CDR3 DNA reads TGTGCCAAATTCCCGGACAGCTCCTATAATTCACCCCTCCACTTT. Protein product: CAKFPDSSYNSPLHF.

V gene TRBV7-9 combines with J gene TRBJ2-3, with no clear D. CDR1 SEHNR and CDR2 FQNEAQ come from the germline V gene (reference sequence). The germline V and J ends were trimmed by 10 bases and 1 base, with 12 bases remaining between them. This CDR3 is 13 amino acids long. The CDR3 is CATSFAGTDTQYF. CDR3 sequence (DNA): TGTGCCACCTCTTTTGCGGGCACAGATACGCAGTATTTT.

The chain uses TRBV7-2 and TRBJ1-2; D gene ambiguous. The V and J ends lost 2 bases and 6 bases respectively, with 19 bases between them. Germline-derived CDR1 and CDR2 are SGHTA and FQGNSA. The CDR3 covers 16 residues. This CDR3 is CASSLSEVQEFDGYTF. CDR3 bases: TGTGCCAGCAGCTTATCAGAGGTTCAGGAGTTTGATGGCTACACCTTC. Together with reference TRBV7-2 and TRBJ1-2, the CDR3 gives the full variable domain: GAGVSQSPSNKVTEKGKDVELRCDPISGHTALYWYRQSLGQGLEFLIYFQGNSAPDKSGLPSDRFSAERTGGSVSTLTIQRTQQEDSAVYLCASSLSEVQEFDGYTFGSGTRLTVV.

The rearrangement joins TRBV6-5 to TRBJ1-1; D gene unclear. This CDR3 is built from 13 residues. With 6 bases removed from V and 4 bases from J, the gap between germline ends came to 12 bases. Germline CDR1 is MNHEY and CDR2 is SVGAGI. In nucleotides, the CDR3 is TGTGCCAGCAGCCCAACCCCCGCCACTGAAGCTTTCTTT. This encodes CASSPTPATEAFF.

The gene calls are TRBV7-8 and TRBJ1-4; no reliable D call. The CDR3 covers 16 residues. Germline V gene sequence: CDR1 SGHVS, CDR2 FQNEAQ. Trimming took 5 bases from V and 4 from J, leaving 17 bases between them. CDR3 loop: CASSLLSRANNEKLFF. The CDR3 region has the DNA TGTGCCAGCAGCCTTCTGTCCCGCGCTAATAATGAAAAACTGTTTTTT.

This CDR3 is CASRGAVGGNQPQHF. In DNA form, the CDR3 reads TGTGCCAGCAGGGGCGCCGTAGGTGGGAATCAGCCCCAGCATTTT. This chain joins TRBV6-5 and TRBJ1-5; D unclear. V lost 6 bases, J lost 4 bases, and 16 bases lay in between. This CDR3 has 15 residues. CDR1 is MNHEY, CDR2 SVGAGI, per germline.

The rearrangement links TRBV29-1 to TRBJ1-1, with TRBD1 matching 7 bases. The CDR3 consists of 16 residues. J lost 0 bases, V lost 7 bases, and 14 bases had no gene match. Germline V gene lookup returns CDR1 SQVTM and CDR2 ANQGSEA. DNA of the CDR3: TGCAGCGCCCTCTCACCTACAGGGGCAGTGAACACTGAAGCTTTCTTT. Protein sequence: CSALSPTGAVNTEAFF.

This clone was found once. The chain is built from TRBV27 and TRBJ1-2; D is undetermined. This CDR3 has 13 amino acids. Germline V lookup: CDR1 MNHEY, CDR2 SMNVEV (reference sequence). Trimming left V 11 bases short and J 1 base short, with 14 bases between. This chain's CDR3 is CAASPGSNYGYTF. In nucleotides, the CDR3 is TGTGCCGCTTCCCCGGGCAGTAACTATGGCTACACCTTC.

V gene TRBV4-1 combines with J gene TRBJ2-7, with 10 positions matching TRBD1. Germline V gene data show CDR1 as MGHRA and CDR2 as YSYEKL. Losses at the gene ends were 3 bases for V and 5 bases for J; bases not matched to a gene: 19. The CDR3 length is 19 residues. CDR3 sequence reads: CASSQPALRGGQGYHEQYF. The CDR3, as DNA: TGCGCCAGCAGCCAGCCGGCCCTTAGGGGGGGACAGGGGTACCACGAGCAGTACTTC.